The 18 T cell receptor beta chains below were found in one sample sequenced in a study of human T cells and chemical hapten exposure. TCRdb redid the calling of the RACE reads with MiXCR, one entry per CDR3 protein. Here the sample spans under 85,000 distinct CDR3 sequences, around 10% being singletons. Time point here: patch test 1, 2 weeks after DPC sensitization. Specified treatment: therapeutic diphenylcyclopropenone sensitization with weekly scalp DPC. The material was whole blood, obtained in connection with sensitization to the hapten diphenylcyclopropenone (DPC). The receptors stem from a woman in her fifties or sixties with alopecia areata. Some clones in this sample may be carry-over from other donors' samples.

This clonotype was seen at least ten times. The gene calls are TRBV7-2 and TRBJ2-3; D possibly corresponds to TRBD2 (5 bases). V was clipped by 4 bases and J by 2 bases, with 13 bases between them. Per germline, CDR1 SGHTA and CDR2 FQGNSA. The CDR3 length is 15 residues. The CDR3 nucleotides read TGTGCCAGCAGCTCCCTAGCAGCTAACACAGATACGCAGTATTTT. Protein product: CASSSLAANTDTQYF.

V and J are TRBV2 and TRBJ2-1; the match to TRBD1 covers 9 bases. In germline, CDR1 is SNHLY, CDR2 FYNNEI. Losses at the gene ends were 6 bases for V and 5 bases for J; bases not matched to a gene: 8. This CDR3 has 15 residues. The DNA of the CDR3 is TGTGCCAGCAGGCCCCGGGACAGGGTGGACAATGAGCAGTTCTTC. Its protein product is CASRPRDRVDNEQFF.

The CDR3 DNA sequence: TGTGCCAGCAGCTTCTCTAGCGGGACCGCCGGGCAGTACTTC. Protein product: CASSFSSGTAGQYF. The chain carries TRBV12-3 or TRBV12-4 and TRBJ2-7; 9 bases map to TRBD2. The CDR3 has 14 residues. Losses at the gene ends were 6 bases for V and 9 bases for J; bases not matched to a gene: 12.

This chain links TRBV2 with TRBJ2-1; TRBD2 matches at 12 bases. The CDR3 has 15 amino acids. CDR1 and CDR2 from the germline V gene are SNHLY and FYNNEI. V trimming: 6 bases; J trimming: 7 bases; junction bases outside the gene matches: 7. The CDR3 loop is CASSPTSGSTNEQFF. The CDR3 DNA reads as TGTGCCAGCAGCCCGACTAGCGGGAGTACGAATGAGCAGTTCTTC.

The chain has TRBV7-6 and TRBJ2-6; no definite D call. Germline V gene lookup returns CDR1 SGHVS and CDR2 FNYEAQ. The V end lost 5 bases, the J end lost 2 bases, and 10 bases lay between the germline ends. This CDR3 contains 15 residues. The CDR3 region has the DNA TGTGCCAGCAGCAATCAGCAGACTGGGGCCAACGTCCTGACTTTC. It translates to CASSNQQTGANVLTF.

The CDR3, as DNA: TGCAGCGCCTTACCCGACAGGACCTCCACCGGGGAGCTGTTTTTT. This sequence encodes CSALPDRTSTGELFF. The chain uses TRBV29-1 and TRBJ2-2; weak D call: TRBD1 (6 bases). CDR1 and CDR2 (germline): SQVTM, ANQGSEA. V shed 7 bases and J shed 4 bases, with 19 bases lying between them. CDR3 size: 15 residues.

J is TRBJ1-3 and V is TRBV11-2, with D possibly matching TRBD1 (5 bases). Trimming pared 5 bases from V and 1 base from J, leaving 9 bases between. Germline V gene sequence: CDR1 SGHAT, CDR2 FQNNGV. CDR3 length: 14 residues. CDR3 sequence reads: CASSPDRSGNTIYF. The DNA of the CDR3 is TGTGCCAGCAGCCCCGACAGATCTGGAAACACCATATATTTT. The variable domain in full, completed from reference TRBV11-2 and TRBJ1-3, reads EAGVAQSPRYKIIEKRQSVAFWCNPISGHATLYWYQQILGQGPKLLIQFQNNGVVDDSQLPKDRFSAERLKGVDSTLKIQPAKLEDSAVYLCASSPDRSGNTIYFGEGSWLTVV.

The chain has TRBV20-1 and TRBJ2-3; D gene unclear. CDR1 is DFQATT and CDR2 is SNEGSKA in the germline V gene (reference sequence). The CDR3 is made up of 11 amino acids. The V end lost 1 base, the J end lost 3 bases, and 2 bases lay between the germline ends. This CDR3 is CSARVTDTQYF. Written as DNA, the CDR3 is TGCAGTGCTAGAGTAACAGATACGCAGTATTTT.

The CDR3 sequence: CASSLGQGVSYEQYF. The CDR3 DNA sequence: TGTGCCAGCAGCCTTGGACAGGGCGTTTCCTACGAGCAGTACTTC. The chain links TRBV5-6 to TRBJ2-7; 8 nucleotides align to TRBD1. With V trimmed by 4 bases and J by 1 base, 7 bases remained unmatched. CDR1 and CDR2 from the germline V gene are SGHDT and YYEEEE. The CDR3 extends over 15 amino acids. Combining the CDR3 with reference TRBV5-6 and TRBJ2-7 gives the whole variable domain DAGVTQSPTHLIKTRGQQVTLRCSPKSGHDTVSWYQQALGQGPQFIFQYYEEEERQRGNFPDRFSGHQFPNYSSELNVNALLLGDSALYLCASSLGQGVSYEQYFGPGTRLTVT.

The V call is TRBV5-1, the J call TRBJ2-5, with D perhaps matching TRBD1 (5 bases). CDR1 and CDR2 (germline): SGHRS, YFSETQ. Trimming left V 1 base short and J 5 bases short, with 9 bases between. The CDR3 covers 13 residues. The CDR3 DNA is TGCGCCAGCAGCTTGCAAGGGGATGAGACCCAGTACTTC. Translated, it gives CASSLQGDETQYF.

This clonotype appeared a few times. The chain is built from TRBV5-4 and TRBJ2-7; 11 nucleotides align to TRBD2. Germline loops: CDR1 SGHNT, CDR2 YYREEE (reference sequence). The trim removed 5 bases at V and 3 bases at J, leaving 7 bases unmatched. The CDR3 length is 15 residues. In DNA form, the CDR3 reads TGTGCCAGCAGAACCGGGACTAGCGGAATCTACGAGCAGTACTTC. Its protein is CASRTGTSGIYEQYF.

This clonotype was observed many times. The rearrangement joins TRBV11-3 to TRBJ2-7, with 11 bases lining up with TRBD1. The CDR3 spans 14 residues. The germline V gene has CDR1 SGHNT and CDR2 YENEEA. The trim removed 5 bases at V and 4 bases at J, leaving 4 bases unmatched. CDR3 amino acids: CASSTGQGAYEQYF. In nucleotides, the CDR3 is TGTGCCAGCAGCACAGGACAGGGGGCGTACGAGCAGTACTTC.

CDR3 nucleotides: TGCAGCGTTGCCTCAGTAAAGAACACTGAAGCTTTCTTT. Protein sequence: CSVASVKNTEAFF. The V gene is TRBV29-1, the J gene TRBJ1-1, with unresolved D. V was trimmed by 4 bases and J by 1 base, leaving 10 bases between them. Germline CDR1 and CDR2: SQVTM and ANQGSEA. This CDR3 comprises 13 residues.

This clonotype was counted between two and nine times. This rearrangement joins TRBV6-6 to TRBJ1-2; TRBD1 agrees at 10 bases. The CDR3 totals 15 residues. Per the germline V gene, CDR1 is MNHNY and CDR2 is SVGAGI (reference sequence). Losses at the gene ends were 10 bases for V and 3 bases for J; bases not matched to a gene: 11. CDR3 nucleotide sequence: TGTGCCACCAGACCGGGGACAGGGGCAGACTATGGCTACACCTTC. It codes for CATRPGTGADYGYTF.

The V and J genes are TRBV6-2 or TRBV6-3 and TRBJ2-1; TRBD2 aligns across 9 bases. J lost 7 bases, V lost 0 bases, and 4 bases had no gene match. The CDR3 is 15 residues long. In germline, CDR1 is MNHEY, CDR2 SVGEGT. The CDR3 here is CASSYSSGRWNEQFF. The CDR3 DNA sequence: TGTGCCAGCAGTTACTCTAGCGGGAGATGGAATGAGCAGTTCTTC.

This clonotype was observed a handful of times. The chain is built from TRBV27 and TRBJ1-1; 8 bases map to TRBD1. The CDR3 runs to 17 residues. The germline CDR1 and CDR2 sequences are MNHEY and SMNVEV (reference sequence). The trim removed 5 bases at V and 0 bases at J, leaving 11 bases unmatched. The CDR3 region is CASSPRTGRKMNTEAFF. The CDR3, as DNA: TGTGCCAGCAGTCCGAGGACAGGGAGGAAAATGAACACTGAAGCTTTCTTT.

This chain links TRBV11-2 with TRBJ1-3; the D is unclear. CDR1 is SGHAT, CDR2 FQNNGV, per germline. The length of the CDR3 is 16 residues. Between the trimmed V and J ends, which lost 5 bases and 0 bases, there was a span of 14 bases. Here the CDR3 DNA reads TGTGCCAGCAGCCCGTCCCCGGCCGCCTCTGGAAACACCATATATTTT. This codes for CASSPSPAASGNTIYF.

V usage is TRBV12-3 or TRBV12-4 and J usage is TRBJ1-1, with D perhaps matching TRBD1 (5 bases). The V and J ends lost 5 bases and 3 bases respectively, with 10 bases between them. The CDR3 has 13 residues. DNA for the CDR3: TGTGCCAGCAGTCAATGGGGGTACACTGAAGCTTTCTTT. Its translation: CASSQWGYTEAFF.